This T cell receptor beta chain stems from a study of shared clonotypes between healthy human individuals (dated by TCRdb to 2018 to 2021). About the study as a whole: A couple of women and three men aged 18 to 49 years were included in the cohort. Per donor, three plates each were used for CD4 naive and CD4 memory, two for CD8 naive, and one for CD8 memory. The study deeply sequenced blood TCR repertoires of about 5 healthy adults to estimate repertoire size and the extent of clonotype sharing between individuals. To increase sequencing depth and limit assay-specific biases, different laboratories used diverse techniques to prepare libraries and sequence TCR repertoires. Leukapheresis yielded between about 0.85 and 10 billion PBMCs per donor. The study at large found these results: Estimated clonotype richness was generally larger for naive than for memory subsets. Clonotypes shared by all four sorted-subset donors showed higher generation probabilities than non-shared clonotypes. The small number of donors limited the genetic and exposure-history diversity represented. Pairwise subsampling indicated that sequencing depth was expected to affect the degree of clonotype sharing among donors. Incomplete sequencing was indicated by rarefaction of sorted-subset datasets, despite the large sequencing depth. Only blood was sampled, and tissue TCR repertoires likely differ from those in blood. When several donors were compared, the shared fraction of clonotypes was roughly 5% for naive CD4, around 3.6% for naive CD8, 2.3% for memory CD4, and 0.4% for memory CD8.

In regard to this clone: Its recognized antigen is unknown. No much larger clonotype is one base removed from it; base qualities were not supplied.

Taken from the germline V gene, the CDR1 and CDR2 loops are SGHRS and YFSETQ. V sheds 3 bases and J sheds 0 bases, leaving 10 bases between their ends. Including cysteine and phenylalanine, the CDR3 has 15 amino acids. Only the CDR3 DNA is retained, 45 bases long and in frame from the first base. Using the deep immunoSEQ assay, TCR CDR3 regions were amplified from genomic DNA by multiplex PCR. Genomic DNA extracted from each cell subset was distributed evenly over all wells of several immunoSEQ 96-well plates, and each plate served as one replicate. For sorted subsets, around 200 ng genomic DNA, equal to tens of thousands of T cell genomes, was loaded into each replicate PCR. The purified libraries were quantified using a Qubit 3.0 fluorometer, sized with a Bioanalyzer 2100, and then quantified again using the KAPA Library Quantification kit. Every immunoSEQ 96-well plate was sequenced on a separate single-read 150-cycle Illumina NextSeq 550 flow cell. The original pipeline was this. The immunoSEQ output contained only junctional sequences without quality scores, so filtering could not match that applied to full-length reads. To assign V/J genes and CDR3, sequences were annotated against IMGT germline references using PyIR, a Python wrapper for IgBLAST v1.9. Reads were filtered out if the reads had weak V/J assignments (E-value above 1e-6), no CDR3, stop codons, out-of-frame junctions, or ambiguous translated residues. V3J clonotypes were defined as sequences sharing an identical inferred V gene, J gene, and CDR3 amino acid sequence. To compute the percentage overlap between repertoires, the number of shared unique clonotypes was divided by the size of the smaller repertoire. Repertoire richness was assessed with RTK rarefaction, the Chao1 estimator, and Recon v2.1 estimates of unobserved clonotypes. Generation probabilities for all TCRbeta clonotypes obtained by the gDNA method from a few donors were computed using OLGA. In TCRdb, the immuneACCESS table is reduced to in-frame sequences with V and J assigned. These tables do not hold every clone; where another copy was compared, an unresolved V gene accounts for under half, and the others remain unexplained. The V and J calls and clone size were taken over from that table, and D and trimming were inferred from the DNA. This sample has some 2 million clones in its table, and less than 95% of those were observed once. The ten most abundant clones make up around 1.1% of the sample.

CD8 naive samples were obtained by positive selection for CCR7 among CD45RO-negative cells, yielding a CD45RA+CCR7+ population from which TemRA cells were excluded. Healthy HIV-negative adults with no recently reported acute infections or vaccinations were included as donors. Only Caucasian adults living in Nashville, Tennessee, USA were represented among the donors. After blood collection by leukapheresis, PBMCs were isolated using Ficoll-Histopaque density gradient centrifugation and then cryopreserved in the vapor phase of liquid nitrogen. Analytical flow cytometry was used to check the purity and quantity of each magnetically sorted T cell population. Genomic DNA was isolated from each sorted fraction and quantified by UV absorbance on a Nanodrop 2000c.

The chain is encoded by TRBV5-1 joined to TRBJ2-1; TRBD1 is a weak D gene call, 6 bases matching. This TCR derives from a man younger than 30 in good health. The sequencing input was naive CD8+ T cells sorted from blood. The intended sense of this specimen's cell subset or site label: CD45RA+CCR7+. The CDR3 reads CASSSPGHSYNEQFF. The DNA is as follows: TGCGCCAGCAGCTCACCGGGACACTCCTACAATGAGCAGTTCTTC.